The sequence of this TCR beta chain was determined in a study of blood T cell repertoires in COVID-19. On the study more broadly: Acute and convalescent COVID-19 samples came from the United States, Italy and Spain. Sample material is recorded as cDNA or gDNA derived from T cells, B-cell-depleted T cells, or PBMCs.

Germline lookup yields CDR1 MNHEY and CDR2 SVGEGT. The ends lost 6 bases at V and 7 bases at J; junction bases unmatched: 6. The CDR3 is 14 amino acids. Under the authors' procedure: Estimated nucleated cell counts came from reference gene primer amplification. TCRdb keeps only in-frame clones here, not all; method: immunoSEQ multiplex PCR. That table supplies the V and J calls and clone size; D and trimming were determined from the DNA. The data show roughly 120,000 clones, roughly nine tenths seen once. The clonotype comes from a man aged 65 to 79 who had recovered from COVID-19. Sequenced: peripheral blood. V and J are TRBV6-2 or TRBV6-3 and TRBJ2-1; 10 positions agree with TRBD2. CDR3 nucleotides: TGTGCCAGCAGCCCAGCGGGGGGGCCGAATGAGCAGTTCTTC. This sequence encodes CASSPAGGPNEQFF.